This TCR beta chain emerged from a study of T cells in Graves' hyperthyroidism and ophthalmopathy (dated by TCRdb to between 2017 and 2020). Broadly, across the study: Peripheral blood samples were taken at initial diagnosis, before any treatment was given. To identify TCR V-J signatures that set the groups apart, the researchers used a discovery cohort of more than 95 patients, made up of around 42 with Graves' ophthalmopathy and some 60 with stable Graves' hyperthyroidism. The paper describes TCR Vbeta CDR3 sequencing of around 130 peripheral blood samples, made up of approximately 40 ophthalmopathy patients, approximately 73 hyperthyroidism patients and 17 progressor patients. In several Graves' hyperthyroidism patients, the study also compared T-cell repertoires from thyroid tissue with T-cell repertoires from blood. The roughly 99 discovery patients were divided at random into training and test sets in a 7:3 ratio. An independent validation cohort of fewer than 20 hyperthyroidism patients and over 15 patients who later progressed to ophthalmopathy tested prospective prediction of ophthalmopathy. After sampling, hyperthyroidism patients received methimazole starting at 30 mg daily, and ophthalmopathy patients received high-dose intravenous methylprednisolone. Results the study describes overall, beyond this receptor: Most expanded thyroid clonotypes (frequency above 0.001) were also found in blood, which suggests that blood repertoires may mirror thyroid immune responses. In validation, the model predicted progression to ophthalmopathy with around 71% sensitivity and around 72% specificity, a median of around 6.6 months before onset. A 13 V-J signature model separated ophthalmopathy from stable hyperthyroidism, with 87.88% sensitivity and 81.08% specificity in cross-validation and 80%/75% in testing. No statistical method was used to fix the sample size in advance, and group allocation was not hidden from the investigators.

Amplification of TCR beta CDR3 regions was carried out from RNA transcripts. A first-round RT-PCR of the TCR CDR3 used the HTBI primer set with the Qiagen OneStep RT-PCR kit. A second multiplex PCR round built the libraries, followed by size selection and purification. Sequencing of the libraries was done on an Illumina HiSeq2000 using paired-end 100 bp reads. The study's own analysis went as follows. SOAPnuke was used to process the raw data, with reads discarded if the reads contained adapters or uncalled bases, had a mean Phred below 15, or lacked an exact constant-primer or identifier match. COPE v1.2.5 was used to merge the high-quality paired reads, and each unique nucleotide sequence was defined as a clonotype. Clonotypes were aligned to IMGT TRBV, TRBD and TRBJ reference segments using MiTCR v1.1. The analysis included only V-J combinations with a frequency above 0.0001, which together covered 99% to 99.2% of the repertoires. The TCS score was defined as the ratio of F50 (clonal expansion) to E x V (chaos), calculated using BLOSUM62-based TCRdist between CDR3 peptides within each V-J. Welch's t-statistics and random forest reduced some 510 V-J features to some 14, which were used in a naive Bayes classifier (R e1071). TCRdb trimmed public reads at Q25 via fastp, called clones via MiXCR and kept in-frame beta chains. All rows with the same CDR3 protein become a single entry with the most common DNA and genes. None of the V and J calls come from the authors' own analysis; TCRdb made them. The sample table records approximately 530,000 distinct CDR3 sequences; roughly 17% of these occur just once. Approximately 20% of the sample belongs to the ten largest clones.

In its sample, this clonotype was seen a few times. The antigen it binds to is not known. No base quality information exists; no much larger clone differs at one position. A patient counted as having stable Graves' hyperthyroidism if no progression to ophthalmopathy occurred over 18 months of follow-up. Hyperthyroidism patients were newly diagnosed, had a disease duration of under 2 months, and were aged 18 to 65 years. Patients with uncontrolled infections, other autoimmune diseases, pregnancy or lactation were excluded. Clinical symptoms, serum thyroxine and TRAb, thyroid ultrasound, and orbital computed tomography formed the basis for the diagnoses. Ficoll-Paque density gradient centrifugation was used to isolate PBMCs from 8.5 to 10 ml of fresh peripheral blood. Total RNA was extracted using Trizol reagent, and RNA quality was assessed on an Agilent 2100 Bioanalyzer. Material for sequencing was blood. This sequence was found in a young woman with Graves' hyperthyroidism.

Here is the DNA: TGTGCCAGTAGTAGATCGAGGGGTTGGGGCAATCAGCCCCAGCATTTT. This is translated as CASSRSRGWGNQPQHF. Recombination linked TRBV19 to TRBJ1-5, with TRBD1 perhaps the D gene, on 5 matching bases. The CDR3 measures 16 amino acids from cysteine to phenylalanine. This entry keeps only the CDR3 DNA: 48 bases, framed from base 1. Trimming costs V 4 bases and J 2 bases, and their ends lie 15 bases apart. Based on the germline V gene (reference sequence), the CDR1 and CDR2 sequences are LNHDA and SQIVND.